This T cell receptor beta chain comes out of a study of cytomegalovirus exposure and HLA in healthy donors. Regarding the study as a whole: The study flagged some 180 TCR beta chains as cytomegalovirus-associated. Under in vitro conditions, a few CMV-associated chains were confirmed as specific for CMV antigens.

In regard to this clone: Its matching antigen is unknown. One end of the junction does not line up with germline, which may come from a read error.

In germline, CDR1 is SSHAT, CDR2 FNYEAQ (reference sequence). This CDR3 has 15 amino acids. Measured with immunoSEQ multiplex PCR; TCRdb has only the in-frame clones, and not every one. Of a few hundred thousand clones listed, approximately 80% were seen once; the top ten hold roughly an eighth. This sequence originates from a woman aged 25 to 39 in good health and CMV-seropositive. The chain joins TRBV7-7 to TRBJ2-1; 11 bases match TRBD2. Sequencing was carried out using PBMCs. CDR3 protein: CASSPGTSGYNEQFF. DNA for the CDR3: TGTGCTAGCAGCCCCGGGACTAGCGGCTACAATGAGCAGTTCTTC.